These T cell receptor beta chains were read from a single sample in a study of shared clonotypes between healthy human individuals. The method was immunoSEQ multiplex PCR; TCRdb's version includes in-frame clones alone and lacks a portion of them. The data contain 1,500,000 or so clones, approximately 96% of them seen just once; the ten biggest clones take up 1% to 1.5%. The specimen was naive CD4+ T cells sorted from blood. These receptors came from a man in his thirties or forties in good health. Both conserved end residues are part of each CDR3. The D gene is left open where the match is weak.

j_gene	v_gene	d_gene	CDR3aa	CDR3nt
TRBJ1-2	TRBV28	TRBD1	CASTGTDGYTF	TGTGCCAGCACCGGGACAGATGGCTACACCTTC
TRBJ1-4	TRBV28	-	CASSFSDRFNEKLFF	TGTGCCAGCAGTTTTTCTGACAGGTTTAATGAAAAACTGTTTTTT
TRBJ2-1	TRBV19	-	CASSISAPTDNEQFF	TGTGCCAGTAGTATTTCGGCCCCGACAGACAATGAGCAGTTCTTC
TRBJ1-4	TRBV19	-	CASSIGWGSSRAGEKLFF	TGTGCCAGTAGTATCGGTTGGGGCTCCTCTCGGGCAGGAGAAAAACTGTTTTTT
TRBJ2-3	TRBV9	TRBD2	CASSVGLAGVGDTQYF	TGTGCCAGCAGCGTAGGTCTAGCGGGAGTTGGAGATACGCAGTATTTT
TRBJ2-3	TRBV14	-	CASSPSRAEMWFEGDTQYF	TGTGCCAGCAGCCCCAGCCGGGCGGAGATGTGGTTCGAGGGCGATACGCAGTATTTT
TRBJ2-5	TRBV6-1	-	CASSDFAETQYF	TGTGCCAGCAGTGACTTTGCGGAGACCCAGTACTTC
TRBJ1-1	TRBV5-1	TRBD1	CASSLLGQGNTEAFF	TGCGCCAGCAGCTTACTCGGACAGGGGAACACTGAAGCTTTCTTT
TRBJ1-1	TRBV5-5	-	CASSFGSGARNTEAFF	TGTGCCAGCAGCTTCGGGTCAGGGGCGAGGAACACTGAAGCTTTCTTT
TRBJ1-2	TRBV5-4	TRBD1	CASSPTDRVVNGYTF	TGTGCCAGCAGCCCTACGGACAGGGTAGTTAATGGCTACACCTTC